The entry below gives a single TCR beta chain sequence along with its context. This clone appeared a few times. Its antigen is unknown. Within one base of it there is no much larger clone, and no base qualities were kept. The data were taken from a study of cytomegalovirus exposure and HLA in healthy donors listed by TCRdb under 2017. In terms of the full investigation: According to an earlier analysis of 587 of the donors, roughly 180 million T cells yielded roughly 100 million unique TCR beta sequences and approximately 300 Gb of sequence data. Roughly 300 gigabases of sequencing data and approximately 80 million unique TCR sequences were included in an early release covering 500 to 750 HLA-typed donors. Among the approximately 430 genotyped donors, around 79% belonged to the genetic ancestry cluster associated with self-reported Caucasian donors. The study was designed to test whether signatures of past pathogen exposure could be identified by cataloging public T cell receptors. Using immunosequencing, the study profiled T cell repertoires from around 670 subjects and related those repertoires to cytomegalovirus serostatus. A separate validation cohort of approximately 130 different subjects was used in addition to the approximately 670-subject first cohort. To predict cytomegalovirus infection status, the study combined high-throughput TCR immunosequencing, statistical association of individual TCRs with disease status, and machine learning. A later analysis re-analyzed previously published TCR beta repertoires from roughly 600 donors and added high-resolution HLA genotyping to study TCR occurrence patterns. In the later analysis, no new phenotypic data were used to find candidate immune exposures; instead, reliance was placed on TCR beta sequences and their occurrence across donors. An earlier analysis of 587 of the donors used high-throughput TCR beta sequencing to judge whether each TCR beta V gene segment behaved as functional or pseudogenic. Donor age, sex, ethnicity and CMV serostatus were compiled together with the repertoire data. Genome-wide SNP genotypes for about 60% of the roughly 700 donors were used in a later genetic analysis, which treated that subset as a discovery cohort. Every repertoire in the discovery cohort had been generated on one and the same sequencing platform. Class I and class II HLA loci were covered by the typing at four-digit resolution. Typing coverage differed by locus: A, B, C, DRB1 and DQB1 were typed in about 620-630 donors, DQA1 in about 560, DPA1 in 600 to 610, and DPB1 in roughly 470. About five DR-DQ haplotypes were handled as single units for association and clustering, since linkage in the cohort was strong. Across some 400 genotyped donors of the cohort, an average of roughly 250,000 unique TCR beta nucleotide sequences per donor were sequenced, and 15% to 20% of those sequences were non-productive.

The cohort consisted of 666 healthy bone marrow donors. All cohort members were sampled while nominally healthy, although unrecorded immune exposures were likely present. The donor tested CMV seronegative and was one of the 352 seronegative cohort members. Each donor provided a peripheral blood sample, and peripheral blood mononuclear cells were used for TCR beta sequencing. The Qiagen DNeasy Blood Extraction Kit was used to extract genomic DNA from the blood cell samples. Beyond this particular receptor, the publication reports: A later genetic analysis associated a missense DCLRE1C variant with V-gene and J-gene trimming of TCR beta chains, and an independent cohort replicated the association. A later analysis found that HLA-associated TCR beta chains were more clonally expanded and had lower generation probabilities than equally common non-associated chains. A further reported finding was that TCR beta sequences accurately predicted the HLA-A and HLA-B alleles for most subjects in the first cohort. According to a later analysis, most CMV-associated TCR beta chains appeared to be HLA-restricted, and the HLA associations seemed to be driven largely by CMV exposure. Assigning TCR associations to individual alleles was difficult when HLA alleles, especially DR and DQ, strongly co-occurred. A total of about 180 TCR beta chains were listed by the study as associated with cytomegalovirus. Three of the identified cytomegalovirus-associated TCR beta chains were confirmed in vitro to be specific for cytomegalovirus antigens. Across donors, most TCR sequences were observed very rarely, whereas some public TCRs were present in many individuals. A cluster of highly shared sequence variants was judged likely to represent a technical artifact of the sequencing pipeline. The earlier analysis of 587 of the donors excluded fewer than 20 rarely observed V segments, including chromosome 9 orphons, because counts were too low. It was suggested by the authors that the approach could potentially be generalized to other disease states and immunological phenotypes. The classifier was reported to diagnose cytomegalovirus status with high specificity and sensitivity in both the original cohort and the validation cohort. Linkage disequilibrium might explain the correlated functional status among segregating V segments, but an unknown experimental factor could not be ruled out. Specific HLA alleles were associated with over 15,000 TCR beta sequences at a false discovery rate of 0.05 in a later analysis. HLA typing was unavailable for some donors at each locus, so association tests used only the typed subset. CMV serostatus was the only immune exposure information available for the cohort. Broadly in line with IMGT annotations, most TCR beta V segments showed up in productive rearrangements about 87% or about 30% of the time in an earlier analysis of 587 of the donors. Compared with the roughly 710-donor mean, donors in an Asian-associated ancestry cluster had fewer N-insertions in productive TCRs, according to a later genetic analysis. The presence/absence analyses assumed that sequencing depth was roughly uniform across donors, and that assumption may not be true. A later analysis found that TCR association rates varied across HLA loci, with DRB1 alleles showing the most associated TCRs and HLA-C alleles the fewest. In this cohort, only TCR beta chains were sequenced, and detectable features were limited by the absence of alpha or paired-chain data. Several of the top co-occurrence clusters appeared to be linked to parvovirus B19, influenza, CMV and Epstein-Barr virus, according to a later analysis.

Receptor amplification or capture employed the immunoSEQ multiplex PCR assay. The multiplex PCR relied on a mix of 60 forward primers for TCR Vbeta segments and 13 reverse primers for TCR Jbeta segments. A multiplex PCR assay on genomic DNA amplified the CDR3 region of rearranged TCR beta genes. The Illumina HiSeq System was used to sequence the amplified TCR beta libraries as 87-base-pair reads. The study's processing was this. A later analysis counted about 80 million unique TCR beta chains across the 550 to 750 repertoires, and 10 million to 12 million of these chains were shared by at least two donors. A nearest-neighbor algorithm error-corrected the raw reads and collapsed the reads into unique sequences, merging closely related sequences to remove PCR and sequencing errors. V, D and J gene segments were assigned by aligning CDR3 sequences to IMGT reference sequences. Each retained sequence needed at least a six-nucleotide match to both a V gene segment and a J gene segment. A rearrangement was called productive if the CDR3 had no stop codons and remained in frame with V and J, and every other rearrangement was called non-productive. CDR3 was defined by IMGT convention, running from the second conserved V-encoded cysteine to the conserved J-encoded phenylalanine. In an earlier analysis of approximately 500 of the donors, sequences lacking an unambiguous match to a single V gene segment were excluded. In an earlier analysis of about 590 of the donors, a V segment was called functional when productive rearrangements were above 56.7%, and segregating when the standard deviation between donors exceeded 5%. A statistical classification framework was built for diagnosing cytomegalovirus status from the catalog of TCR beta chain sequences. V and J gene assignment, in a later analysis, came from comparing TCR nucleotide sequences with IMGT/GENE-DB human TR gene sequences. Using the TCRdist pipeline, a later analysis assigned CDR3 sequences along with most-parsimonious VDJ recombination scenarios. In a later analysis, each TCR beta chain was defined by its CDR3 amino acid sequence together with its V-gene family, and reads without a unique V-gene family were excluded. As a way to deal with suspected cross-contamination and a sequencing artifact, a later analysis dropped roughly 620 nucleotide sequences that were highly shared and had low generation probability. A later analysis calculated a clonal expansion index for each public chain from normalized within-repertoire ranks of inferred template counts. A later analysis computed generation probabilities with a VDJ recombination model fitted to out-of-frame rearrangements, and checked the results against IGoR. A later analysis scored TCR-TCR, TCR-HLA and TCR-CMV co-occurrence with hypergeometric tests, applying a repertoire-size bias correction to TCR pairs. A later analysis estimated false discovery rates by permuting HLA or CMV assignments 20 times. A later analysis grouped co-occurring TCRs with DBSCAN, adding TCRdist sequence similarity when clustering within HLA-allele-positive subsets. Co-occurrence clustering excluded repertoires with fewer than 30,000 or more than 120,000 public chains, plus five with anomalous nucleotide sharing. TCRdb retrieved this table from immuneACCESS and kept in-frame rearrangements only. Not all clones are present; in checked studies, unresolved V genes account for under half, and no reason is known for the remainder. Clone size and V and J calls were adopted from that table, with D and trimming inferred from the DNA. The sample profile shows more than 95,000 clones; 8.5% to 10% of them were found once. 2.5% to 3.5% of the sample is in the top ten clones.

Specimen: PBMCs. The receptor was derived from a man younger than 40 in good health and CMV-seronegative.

The CDR3 amino acid sequence is: CASSATGGRTEAFF. Here is the DNA: TGTGCCAGCAGCGCCACAGGGGGACGGACTGAAGCTTTCTTT. The chain employs TRBV7-9 and TRBJ1-1, with 8 junctional bases fitting TRBD1. CDR1 and CDR2 were assigned from the germline V gene (reference sequence) as SEHNR and FQNEAQ. V ends up 5 bases short and J 5 bases short, with an unmatched junction base count of 7. Its CDR3 holds 14 amino acids, cysteine through phenylalanine. The retained sequence is limited to the CDR3, 42 bases, with the frame set at the first base.